The 5 T cell receptor beta chains below come from one sample, sequenced in a study of control samples from healthy donors and cancer patients. Assay: immunoSEQ multiplex PCR; the TCRdb copy retains only in-frame clones and omits some. In the table there are 94,000 or so clones, around 85% of which are singletons. The source material was PBMCs. These receptors were taken from a man aged 65 to 85 with lung cancer.

The CDR3 here is CASSSLAGGGQEQFF. CDR3 coding DNA: TGTGCCAGCAGTTCCTTAGCGGGGGGGGGTCAGGAGCAGTTCTTC. The chain couples TRBV27 to TRBJ2-1; 11 positions agree with TRBD2. The trim removed 4 bases at V and 10 bases at J, leaving 9 bases unmatched. CDR3 length: 15 residues. Germline assignment: CDR1 MNHEY and CDR2 SMNVEV (reference sequence).

This clone was seen repeatedly, ten times or more. This chain uses TRBV9 with TRBJ1-6; 7 bases match TRBD1. CDR1 SGDLS and CDR2 YYNGEE come from the germline V gene. The CDR3 totals 15 residues. V dropped 1 base and J dropped 10; count of bases not matched to a gene: 8. The CDR3 loop reads CASSVTGDPRSPLHF. The DNA of the CDR3 is TGTGCCAGCAGCGTAACAGGGGACCCGAGATCACCCCTCCACTTT.

This clone has just a few counts. The chain combines TRBV7-2 with TRBJ1-5; D not certain. The CDR3 spans 15 residues. Per germline, CDR1 SGHTA and CDR2 FQGNSA. V was shortened by 1 base and J by 1 base, with 8 bases between the two germline ends. The CDR3 sequence: CASSLGLSSNQPQHF. In DNA form, the CDR3 reads TGTGCCAGCAGCTTAGGGTTGAGCAGCAATCAGCCCCAGCATTTT.

This clone was found a few times. The CDR3 coding sequence is TGTGCCAGCAGCGTAGGACCCGGGACCGGGGAGCTGTTTTTT. It specifies CASSVGPGTGELFF. The chain recombines TRBV9 with TRBJ2-2; D gene ambiguous. This CDR3 contains 14 residues. Germline V gene data show CDR1 as SGDLS and CDR2 as YYNGEE. V lost 0 bases, J lost 5 bases, and 8 bases lay in between.

The genes are TRBV6-1 and TRBJ1-2; D unresolved. The CDR3 is 15 amino acids. The germline V gene has CDR1 MNHNS and CDR2 SASEGT. Trimming took off 1 base at V and 0 bases at J, with 9 bases between the two ends. CDR3 in amino acids: CASSEEMGPNYGYTF. CDR3 nucleotide sequence: TGTGCCAGCAGTGAAGAAATGGGTCCTAACTATGGCTACACCTTC.